This T cell receptor beta chain emerged from a study of T cells in Graves' hyperthyroidism and ophthalmopathy. Study summary: Peripheral blood was drawn at first diagnosis, prior to all treatment. Broader study findings: In the blood, most expanded thyroid clonotypes above 0.001 appeared as well. Researchers report that a 13 V-J model separated ophthalmopathy from stable hyperthyroidism.

Amplified regions were TCR beta CDR3 sequences from RNA transcripts. HTBI primers were the set used in a first-round RT-PCR of the TCR CDR3. MiXCR, run by TCRdb on the multiplex PCR reads, gives a single entry per CDR3 protein. The table includes hundreds of thousands of distinct CDR3 sequences, approximately 25% detected once. This clonotype was picked up many times. Its antigen is unidentified. The sample consisted of blood. The source is a woman aged 40 to 50 with Graves' ophthalmopathy.

The CDR3 DNA is TGCAGTGCTAGATCAGGGGGCGACATTCAGTACTTC. Residues: CSARSGGDIQYF. V gene TRBV20-1 combines with J gene TRBJ2-4, with 8 bases that match TRBD1. Trimming took 2 bases from V and 8 from J; bases not matched to a gene: 2. The CDR3 covers 12 residues. The germline gives CDR1 DFQATT, CDR2 SNEGSKA (reference sequence).